This paragraph covers one T cell receptor beta chain sequence. The protocol was immunoSEQ multiplex PCR, while the TCRdb copy is restricted to in-frame clones and leaves out a portion. The sample contains under 70,000 clones, roughly 88% of which appear only once. The data derive from a study of OX40 agonist ivuxolimab in advanced cancers. Study overall: Patients were given ivuxolimab, an antibody that agonizes OX40 (CD134). It was permissible to have had prior anti-PD-1, anti-PD-L1 or anti-CTLA-4 therapy, and over 35% had some.

The V gene end was trimmed by 4 bases and the J gene end by 4 bases; junction bases not matched to a gene: 10. Germline CDR1 and CDR2: SGDLS and YYNGEE. The length of the CDR3 is 15 residues. The chain couples TRBV9 to TRBJ2-5; TRBD1 matches 7 bases. This specimen consisted of CD4+ or CD8+ T cells sorted from blood, obtained in a trial of the OX40 agonist ivuxolimab. The receptor was derived from an adult with an advanced solid tumor such as melanoma, head and neck, liver or kidney cancer. Here the CDR3 reads CASSSRQGQGETQYF. In nucleotides, the CDR3 is TGTGCCAGCAGCTCCAGACAGGGTCAAGGAGAGACCCAGTACTTC. Using reference TRBV9 and TRBJ2-5 for the parts outside the CDR3, the full variable domain is DSGVTQTPKHLITATGQRVTLRCSPRSGDLSVYWYQQSLDQGLQFLIQYYNGEERAKGNILERFSAQQFPDLHSELNLSSLELGDSALYFCASSSRQGQGETQYFGPGTRLLVL.